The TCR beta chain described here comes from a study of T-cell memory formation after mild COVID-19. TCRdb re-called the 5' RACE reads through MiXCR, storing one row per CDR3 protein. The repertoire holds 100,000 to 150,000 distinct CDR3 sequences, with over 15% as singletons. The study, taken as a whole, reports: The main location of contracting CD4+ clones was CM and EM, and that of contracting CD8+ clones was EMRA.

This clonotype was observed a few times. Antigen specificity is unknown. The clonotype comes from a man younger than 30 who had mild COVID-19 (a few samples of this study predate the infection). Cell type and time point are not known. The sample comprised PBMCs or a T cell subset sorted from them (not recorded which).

This CDR3 is CASSQPGTDTQYF. CDR3 coding DNA: TGCGCCAGCAGCCAACCGGGCACAGATACGCAGTATTTT. V and J are TRBV4-1 and TRBJ2-3; D gene ambiguous. Germline CDR1 reads MGHRA; CDR2 reads YSYEKL. The CDR3 spans 13 residues. The germline V and J ends were trimmed by 2 bases and 1 base, with 4 bases remaining between them.